A single sample gave rise to the 30 T cell receptor beta chains below, sequenced in a study of blood T cell repertoires in COVID-19. The protocol was immunoSEQ multiplex PCR, while the TCRdb copy is restricted to in-frame clones and leaves out a portion. The sample includes about 270,000 clones, 65% to 90% of them seen just once. The sample consisted of peripheral blood. The receptors shown here come from an older woman with COVID-19, enrolled during active disease.

The V call is TRBV19, the J call TRBJ2-5; 8 bases match TRBD2. Germline-derived CDR1 and CDR2 are LNHDA and SQIVND (reference sequence). Trimming removed 5 bases from V and 7 bases from J; junction bases left unmatched: 9. The CDR3 has 14 amino acids. The CDR3 region has the DNA TGTGCCAGTAGTGGGAGCGGCGGGGGGACGACCCAGTACTTC. This gives the protein CASSGSGGGTTQYF.

This sequence joins TRBV10-1 and TRBJ1-1; 9 bases agree with TRBD1. CDR1 and CDR2 (germline): WNHNN, SYGVQD (reference sequence). V dropped 8 bases and J dropped 1; count of bases not matched to a gene: 5. The CDR3 covers 14 residues. Written as DNA, the CDR3 is TGCGCCAGCTCCGCGGACAGGGGGAACACTGAAGCTTTCTTT. Encoded protein: CASSADRGNTEAFF.

The V and J genes are TRBV5-5 and TRBJ2-2, with 7 bases fitting TRBD1. The CDR3 is 16 residues long. Germline lookup yields CDR1 SGHKS and CDR2 YYEKEE (reference sequence). The V gene end was trimmed by 3 bases and the J gene end by 6 bases; junction bases not matched to a gene: 11. CDR3 sequence reads: CASSSFRGTRPGELFF. CDR3 bases: TGTGCCAGCAGCTCCTTCAGGGGGACGAGACCCGGGGAGCTGTTTTTT.

This clone was seen a handful of times. J is TRBJ2-1 and V is TRBV5-1; 9 nucleotides align to TRBD2. The germline V gene has CDR1 SGHRS and CDR2 YFSETQ. The CDR3 contains 16 residues. Germline trimming cut 3 bases from V and 5 bases from J; bases unmatched to any gene: 9. The CDR3: CASSWTLAGANNEQFF. The CDR3 region has the DNA TGCGCCAGCAGCTGGACTTTAGCGGGGGCCAACAATGAGCAGTTCTTC.

V is TRBV18 and J is TRBJ2-7, with D possibly TRBD1 on 6 matching bases. From germline, CDR1 is KGHSH and CDR2 LQKENI. The V gene lost 5 bases and the J gene lost 1 base, with 9 bases spanning the gap. The CDR3 is 13 residues long. The CDR3 nucleotides are TGTGCCAGCTCAGAGGGGGAATCCTACGAGCAGTACTTC. Residues: CASSEGESYEQYF.

The chain recombines TRBV19 with TRBJ1-4; 8 bases match TRBD1. With V trimmed by 5 bases and J by 8 bases, 10 bases remained unmatched. CDR3 length equals 15 residues. The germline gives CDR1 LNHDA, CDR2 SQIVND (reference sequence). CDR3 residues: CASSVTQGGDEKLFF. CDR3 nucleotide sequence: TGTGCCAGTAGTGTAACACAGGGGGGAGACGAAAAACTGTTTTTT.

This chain links TRBV7-2 with TRBJ1-2, with D possibly being TRBD1 (6 bases). The V gene's germline CDR1 is SGHTA and CDR2 FQGNSA. V was shortened by 5 bases and J by 4 bases, with 11 bases between the two germline ends. The CDR3 consists of 13 residues. CDR3 sequence reads: CASSLGHVYGYTF. Written as DNA, the CDR3 is TGTGCCAGCAGCCTGGGACACGTCTATGGCTACACCTTC.

This chain links TRBV6-6 with TRBJ2-3, with 12 bases aligning to TRBD2. J gave up 6 bases and V 7 bases, and 11 bases lay outside the gene matches. Germline CDR1 reads MNHNY; CDR2 reads SVGAGI (reference sequence). CDR3 length equals 16 residues. The CDR3 bases are TGTGCCAGCAAAGCTAGCGGGGGGGCGTCCGGCGATACGCAGTATTTT. This encodes CASKASGGASGDTQYF.

The J gene is TRBJ1-2, the V gene TRBV5-8, with TRBD1 matching over 9 bases. Germline trimming cut 4 bases from V and 2 bases from J; bases unmatched to any gene: 6. Germline CDR1 reads SGHTS; CDR2 reads YDEGEE. This CDR3 has 15 residues. This CDR3 reads CASSPRTGENYGYTF. CDR3 bases: TGTGCCAGCAGCCCACGGACAGGGGAGAACTATGGCTACACCTTC. The variable domain in full, with the rest retrieved from reference TRBV5-8 and TRBJ1-2, is EAGVTQSPTHLIKTRGQQATLRCSPISGHTSVYWYQQALGLGLQFLLWYDEGEERNRGNFPPRFSGRQFPNYSSELNVNALELEDSALYLCASSPRTGENYGYTFGSGTRLTVV.

This rearrangement joins TRBV5-1 to TRBJ1-2, with D unclear. With 2 bases removed from V and 4 bases from J, the gap between germline ends came to 9 bases. Germline V gene lookup returns CDR1 SGHRS and CDR2 YFSETQ. The CDR3 has 13 amino acids. The CDR3 here is CASSLSQAYGYTF. The CDR3 DNA is TGCGCCAGCAGCTTAAGTCAGGCCTATGGCTACACCTTC.

This clone was found a few times. In the same sample, other DNA sequences code for this CDR3. The chain is built from TRBV7-9 and TRBJ2-2; maybe TRBD1 (6 bases). The CDR3 covers 14 residues. CDR1 is SEHNR and CDR2 is FQNEAQ in the germline V gene (reference sequence). Trimming took off 5 bases at V and 2 bases at J, with 9 bases between the two ends. For the CDR3, the DNA is TGTGCCAGCAGCCTACAGGGAAACACCGGGGAGCTGTTTTTT. Protein product: CASSLQGNTGELFF.

The table lists this clone with a count of one. J is TRBJ1-2 and V is TRBV6-5; 9 bases fit TRBD1. Germline V gene data show CDR1 as MNHEY and CDR2 as SVGAGI. The CDR3 extends over 15 amino acids. V shed 4 bases and J 4 bases; nucleotides not matched to a gene: 7. The DNA of the CDR3 is TGTGCCAGCAGTTGGACAGGGGATGGGGCCTATGGCTACACCTTC. Translated: CASSWTGDGAYGYTF.

The chain has TRBV7-8 and TRBJ2-2; 9 bases are shared with TRBD2. The CDR3 runs to 15 residues. Trimming took 3 bases from V and 7 from J; bases not matched to a gene: 6. CDR1 and CDR2 (germline): SGHVS, FQNEAQ. The CDR3 DNA reads TGTGCCAGCAGCTTGCTGCGGGGGGGCGGCGGGGAGCTGTTTTTT. Translated: CASSLLRGGGGELFF.

This clone was recorded only once. The V gene is TRBV2, the J gene TRBJ1-5, with D perhaps TRBD1 (5 bases). Trimming removed 4 bases from V and 6 bases from J, with 19 bases in between. The CDR3 covers 16 residues. Germline assignment: CDR1 SNHLY and CDR2 FYNNEI. This chain's CDR3 is CASSVGREGRSQPQHF. CDR3 coding DNA: TGTGCCAGCAGTGTTGGCAGGGAGGGTAGGAGTCAGCCCCAGCATTTT.

V gene TRBV18 combines with J gene TRBJ1-4; D unresolved. The CDR3 has 15 residues. V was cut by 0 bases and J by 4 bases, with 9 bases left in between. The V gene's germline CDR1 is KGHSH and CDR2 LQKENI. Here the CDR3 reads CASSPPSRVNEKLFF. CDR3 DNA sequence: TGTGCCAGCTCACCACCGAGTCGGGTTAATGAAAAACTGTTTTTT.

This clone has only a few counts. The chain joins TRBV24-1 to TRBJ1-2, with D tentatively TRBD1 (5 bases). Trimming stripped 1 base from V and 8 bases from J, with 13 bases between. Germline V gives CDR1 KGHDR, CDR2 SFDVKD. The CDR3 runs to 14 residues. CDR3 in DNA: TGTGCCACCAGTGATTTCAGGGTACTCGGAGGCTACACCTTC. It specifies CATSDFRVLGGYTF.

This chain uses TRBV18 with TRBJ1-3; D might be TRBD1 (5 bases). V dropped 2 bases and J dropped 0 bases, with 17 bases sitting between them. This CDR3 contains 18 residues. Germline V lookup: CDR1 KGHSH, CDR2 LQKENI. The CDR3 DNA sequence: TGTGCCAGCTCACCAAGCCCCACACGGGGACTCTCTGGAAACACCATATATTTT. This codes for CASSPSPTRGLSGNTIYF.

The gene calls are TRBV3-1 (or the pseudogene TRBV3-2) and TRBJ1-1, with D perhaps matching TRBD1 (5 bases). V dropped 4 bases and J dropped 3 bases, with 15 bases sitting between them. Germline-derived CDR1 and CDR2 are LGHDT and YNNKEL (reference sequence). CDR3 length equals 15 residues. This CDR3 reads CASSPRGGRDTEAFF. The DNA for the CDR3 is TGTGCCAGCAGCCCCCGGGGGGGGAGGGACACTGAAGCTTTCTTT.

This clone is a singleton in its sample. V and J are TRBV19 and TRBJ1-4; 8 bases are a match to TRBD1. The CDR3 extends over 14 amino acids. CDR1 is LNHDA, CDR2 SQIVND, per germline (reference sequence). The junction had 10 bases not matched to a gene; V was cut back by 8 bases and J by 8 bases. CDR3 sequence reads: CASLDRGGGEKLFF. The CDR3 DNA is TGTGCCAGTCTCGACAGGGGAGGGGGCGAAAAACTGTTTTTT.

With regard to this clone: A junction end diverges from the germline sequence, so it may reflect a read error. The rearrangement uses TRBV13 and TRBJ2-1, with D perhaps matching TRBD2 (6 bases). The CDR3 has 14 residues. Germline CDR1 is PRHDT and CDR2 is FYEKMQ (reference sequence). CDR3: CASRLGRGYNEQFF. CDR3 coding DNA: TGTGCCAGCAGGTTAGGGCGGGGCTACAATGAGCAGTTCTTC.

This clone was seen a few times. This chain uses TRBV30 with TRBJ1-5; TRBD1 might be the D (6 bases). The CDR3 is 13 amino acids. Germline V lookup: CDR1 GTSNPN, CDR2 SVGIG (reference sequence). V lost 2 bases to trimming and J lost 7 bases, with 12 bases between them. CDR3 coding DNA: TGTGCCTGGAGTTCGGCTCAGGGGCAGCCCCAGCATTTT. Its protein is CAWSSAQGQPQHF.

The chain joins TRBV5-1 to TRBJ1-2; 10 nucleotides align to TRBD1. Germline CDR1 SGHRS, CDR2 YFSETQ. With 4 bases clipped from V and 8 bases from J, the junction kept 5 bases outside the gene matches. This CDR3 is 13 amino acids long. The CDR3 reads CASSQGQGIGYTF. Here the CDR3 DNA reads TGCGCCAGCAGCCAGGGACAGGGGATCGGCTACACCTTC.

The chain carries TRBV27 and TRBJ1-6, with D unresolved. V was shortened by 4 bases and J by 7 bases, with 8 bases between the two germline ends. Germline assignment: CDR1 MNHEY and CDR2 SMNVEV (reference sequence). CDR3 length equals 13 residues. The CDR3: CASSYGGNSPLHF. In DNA form, the CDR3 reads TGTGCCAGCAGTTATGGAGGGAATTCACCCCTCCACTTT.

This chain uses TRBV10-1 with TRBJ1-6; 8 bases agree with TRBD1. CDR1 WNHNN and CDR2 SYGVQD come from the germline V gene (reference sequence). V gave up 7 bases and J gave up 4 bases; unmatched junction bases: 15. The CDR3 length is 18 residues. The CDR3 DNA reads as TGCGCCAGCAAGAATACCGGGACAGGTTATCCTTATAATTCACCCCTCCACTTT. It translates to CASKNTGTGYPYNSPLHF.

In DNA form, the CDR3 reads TGTGCCAGCAGCCCCGGGACAGGGAACACTGAAGCTTTCTTT. It translates to CASSPGTGNTEAFF. This chain links TRBV5-6 with TRBJ1-1; TRBD1 matches at 8 bases. J lost 1 base, V lost 4 bases, and 3 bases had no gene match. CDR1 is SGHDT, CDR2 YYEEEE, per germline. The CDR3 has 14 amino acids.

The chain uses TRBV29-1 and TRBJ2-3, with TRBD2 matching over 7 bases. The germline CDR1 and CDR2 sequences are SQVTM and ANQGSEA. Trimming took 5 bases from V and 6 from J; bases not matched to a gene: 11. The CDR3 runs 14 residues. CDR3 residues: CSVLAAPLVDTQYF. DNA of the CDR3: TGCAGCGTTCTAGCGGCCCCCCTCGTTGATACGCAGTATTTT.

The CDR3 here is CSTEGGSYEQYF. The DNA for the CDR3 is TGCAGCACGGAGGGGGGGTCCTACGAGCAGTACTTC. This chain connects TRBV29-1 to TRBJ2-7, with a weak D call TRBD2 (7 bases). Germline assignment: CDR1 SQVTM and CDR2 ANQGSEA. The CDR3 extends over 12 amino acids. V lost 8 bases and J 1 base, leaving 12 bases between the germline ends.

The rearrangement uses TRBV30 and TRBJ2-7, with a tentative D call TRBD2 (6 bases). CDR1 is GTSNPN, CDR2 SVGIG, per germline (reference sequence). The CDR3 covers 14 residues. Trimming pared 4 bases from V and 6 bases from J, leaving 19 bases between. This chain's CDR3 is CAWKIRALGGEQYF. The CDR3 DNA follows: TGTGCCTGGAAGATTCGGGCACTCGGGGGCGAGCAGTACTTC.

This chain uses TRBV27 with TRBJ1-1; D possibly corresponds to TRBD1 (6 bases). The CDR3 spans 15 residues. Germline V gene data show CDR1 as MNHEY and CDR2 as SMNVEV (reference sequence). V was trimmed by 3 bases and J by 1 base, leaving 12 bases between them. The CDR3 DNA sequence: TGTGCCAGCAGTTTCGGCAGGGGATCGAACACTGAAGCTTTCTTT. The encoded protein is CASSFGRGSNTEAFF.

The chain links TRBV9 to TRBJ2-7; 8 bases align to TRBD1. Trimming removed 4 bases from V and 3 bases from J; junction bases left unmatched: 6. The CDR3 covers 14 residues. Germline V gene data show CDR1 as SGDLS and CDR2 as YYNGEE. CDR3 sequence reads: CASSPGTGIYEQYF. For the CDR3, the DNA is TGTGCCAGCAGCCCCGGGACAGGAATCTACGAGCAGTACTTC.